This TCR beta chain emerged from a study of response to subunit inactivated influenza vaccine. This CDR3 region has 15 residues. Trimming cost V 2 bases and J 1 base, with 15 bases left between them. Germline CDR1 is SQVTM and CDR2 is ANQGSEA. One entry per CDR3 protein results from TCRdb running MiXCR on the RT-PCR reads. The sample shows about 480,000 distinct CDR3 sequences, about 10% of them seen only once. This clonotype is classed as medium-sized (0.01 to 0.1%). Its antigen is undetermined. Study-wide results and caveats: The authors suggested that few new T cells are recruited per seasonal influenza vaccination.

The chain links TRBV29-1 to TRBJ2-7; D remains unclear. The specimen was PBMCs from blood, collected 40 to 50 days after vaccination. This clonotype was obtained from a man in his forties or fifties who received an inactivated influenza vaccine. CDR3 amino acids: CSVERVRDKSYEQYF. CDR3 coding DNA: TGCAGCGTTGAAAGGGTAAGGGATAAGTCCTACGAGCAGTACTTC.